This T cell receptor beta chain stems from a study of neurological immune-mediated disorders. cDNA synthesis was performed by 5'RACE with 10-nucleotide random UMIs. TCRdb re-called the 5' RACE reads with MiXCR, one entry per CDR3 protein. The table lists 60,000 to 85,000 distinct CDR3 sequences, 4.8% of them singletons. Study results and caveats: The repertoires of 18 of 34 multiple sclerosis patients were placed by phylogenetic grouping in a single related-CDR3 cluster, which may be a signature. The absence of any CDR3 amino acid sequence shared by expanded clones across subjects suggests that repertoires were private in all groups.

CDR3 length: 14 amino acids. Germline values: CDR1 DFQATT, CDR2 SNEGSKA (reference sequence). Trimming took 3 bases from V and 2 from J, leaving 11 bases between them. This clonotype occurred many times. Its antigen is unknown. The TCR sequence derives from a woman in her 70s with multiple sclerosis. The chain has TRBV20-1 and TRBJ1-5, with a tentative D call TRBD1 (6 bases). The specimen was PBMCs. The CDR3 nucleotides are TGCAGTGCTAGTTGGGGGGGCGGCAATCAGCCCCAGCATTTT. Amino acids: CSASWGGGNQPQHF.